The 19 T cell receptor beta chains given below trace back to one sample, sequenced in a study of human T cells and chemical hapten exposure (dated by TCRdb to the early 2020s). In the paper's terms, the time point label means: patch test 2, 6 weeks after DPC sensitization. The treatment or condition label of this sample denotes: therapeutic diphenylcyclopropenone sensitization with weekly scalp DPC. The library was built by means of RACE. Sequencing was carried out with a NextSeq 500. TCRdb reanalyzed the raw reads on its own, using fastp at Q25 for trimming and MiXCR for clone calling, and kept in-frame beta chains. Each entry is one CDR3 protein sequence, shown with its most common DNA and genes. In this sample the table shows about 73,000 distinct CDR3 sequences, about 8.5% of which occur a single time. Approximately 3.4% of the sample rests with the top ten. The sample consisted of whole blood, taken in connection with sensitization to the hapten diphenylcyclopropenone (DPC). These receptors originate from a woman aged 45-65 years with alopecia areata. Some clones in this sample may be carry-over from other donors' samples.

The CDR3 DNA reads as TGTGCCATCAGTGATGGGACAGGGCCCACAGATACGCAGTATTTT. Residues: CAISDGTGPTDTQYF. The chain recombines TRBV10-3 with TRBJ2-3, with TRBD1 matching over 9 bases. The V segment lost 3 bases and the J segment 2 bases; nucleotides outside the gene matches: 3. CDR1 ENHRY and CDR2 SYGVKD come from the germline V gene. The CDR3 is 15 residues long.

This sequence joins TRBV29-1 and TRBJ2-7, with D tentatively TRBD2 (6 bases). V lost 6 bases and J lost 2, with 17 bases in between. The CDR3 sequence is 14 residues long. The germline V gene has CDR1 SQVTM and CDR2 ANQGSEA. The CDR3 sequence is CSVAKGAGTYEQYF. In nucleotides, the CDR3 is TGCAGCGTCGCTAAGGGAGCGGGTACCTACGAGCAGTACTTC.

This clonotype was recorded many times. The genes are TRBV7-7 and TRBJ2-5; D perhaps matches TRBD2 (6 bases). V lost 0 bases and J 5 bases, leaving 13 bases between the germline ends. The germline CDR1 and CDR2 sequences are SSHAT and FNYEAQ (reference sequence). CDR3 length: 15 residues. CDR3 residues: CASSLAGTGEETQYF. For the CDR3, the DNA is TGTGCCAGCAGCTTAGCGGGTACGGGGGAGGAGACCCAGTACTTC.

This clonotype has a handful of counts. This chain links TRBV5-4 with TRBJ2-7, with a possible D match to TRBD1 (5 bases). Trimming pared 2 bases from V and 5 bases from J, leaving 8 bases between. The CDR3 is made up of 12 amino acids. Germline V lookup: CDR1 SGHNT, CDR2 YYREEE (reference sequence). In nucleotides, the CDR3 is TGTGCCAGCAGCTTTAGGGGCAACGAGCAGTACTTC. Its protein product is CASSFRGNEQYF.

This clonotype was recorded a few times. This rearrangement joins TRBV7-9 to TRBJ2-5, with D possibly being TRBD1 (5 bases). Germline CDR1 reads SEHNR; CDR2 reads FQNEAQ (reference sequence). V lost 4 bases and J 1 base, leaving 10 bases between the germline ends. This CDR3 is built from 14 residues. The CDR3 is CASSSGFIQETQYF. CDR3 DNA sequence: TGTGCCAGCAGCTCAGGGTTCATCCAAGAGACCCAGTACTTC.

At least ten counts were recorded for this clonotype. The V gene is TRBV14, the J gene TRBJ1-1, with 8 bases matching TRBD1. The V segment lost 6 bases and the J segment 7 bases; nucleotides outside the gene matches: 10. Germline CDR1 and CDR2: SGHDN and FVKESK. The CDR3 has 14 residues. The CDR3 here is CASRLGTGYGEAFF. The CDR3 DNA reads as TGTGCCAGCAGGCTCGGGACAGGCTATGGTGAAGCTTTCTTT.

The chain combines TRBV12-3 or TRBV12-4 with TRBJ1-1; D perhaps matches TRBD1 (5 bases). V shed 7 bases and J shed 4 bases, with 10 bases lying between them. This CDR3 region has 12 residues. CDR3 DNA: TGTGCCAGCACAGGGTCGGCCACTGAAGCTTTCTTT. Translation gives CASTGSATEAFF.

The chain recombines TRBV5-1 with TRBJ2-3; the match to TRBD1 covers 10 bases. The CDR3 loop spans 15 amino acids. Trimming cost V 7 bases and J 4 bases; bases outside gene matches: 9. Germline V gene data show CDR1 as SGHRS and CDR2 as YFSETQ. The CDR3 protein is CASSLDRGSADTQYF. The CDR3 bases are TGCGCCAGCTCTCTGGACAGGGGGTCGGCAGATACGCAGTATTTT.

This rearrangement joins TRBV28 to TRBJ2-6; D gene unclear. Between the trimmed V and J ends, which lost 6 bases and 8 bases, there was a span of 11 bases. The germline gives CDR1 MDHEN, CDR2 SYDVKM. This CDR3 has 13 residues. The DNA for the CDR3 is TGTGCCAGCAGCGTGGAGCCGTCCAACGTCCTGACTTTC. Protein: CASSVEPSNVLTF.

The chain employs TRBV7-2 and TRBJ2-7; D unresolved. The CDR3 sequence is 15 residues long. V was trimmed by 2 bases and J by 0 bases, leaving 11 bases between them. Germline CDR1 reads SGHTA; CDR2 reads FQGNSA. CDR3 protein: CASSLQPSRSYEQYF. The CDR3 region has the DNA TGTGCCAGCAGCTTACAGCCTAGTCGCTCCTACGAGCAGTACTTC.

This clonotype was counted at least ten times. The CDR3: CASSLDARGEAFF. The CDR3 DNA follows: TGTGCCAGCAGCTTAGATGCCAGGGGTGAAGCTTTCTTT. The rearrangement uses TRBV7-9 and TRBJ1-1; D is perhaps TRBD1 (6 bases). The ends were cut back, 1 base at V and 7 bases at J, with 10 bases in the middle. Per the germline V gene, CDR1 is SEHNR and CDR2 is FQNEAQ (reference sequence). The length of the CDR3 is 13 residues. The full variable domain, completed using reference TRBV7-9 and TRBJ1-1, is DTGVSQNPRHKITKRGQNVTFRCDPISEHNRLYWYRQTLGQGPEFLTYFQNEAQLEKSRLLSDRFSAERPKGSFSTLEIQRTEQGDSAMYLCASSLDARGEAFFGQGTRLTVV.

At least ten counts were recorded for this clonotype. The rearrangement links TRBV21-1 to TRBJ1-1; the table gives TRBD1 as D, unverified against the DNA. TRBV21-1 is deemed a pseudogene. The CDR3 length is 19 residues. CDR3 in amino acids: CASSKVRLKIRGLQDEAFF. The CDR3 DNA reads as TGTGCCAGCAGCAAAGTAAGGTTGAAAATAAGGGGGCTGCAGGATGAAGCTTTCTTT.

This clonotype was detected ten times or more. V and J are TRBV7-2 and TRBJ1-5, with 7 positions matching TRBD1. With 6 bases clipped from V and 2 bases from J, the junction kept 4 bases outside the gene matches. Germline loops: CDR1 SGHTA, CDR2 FQGNSA. The CDR3 contains 14 residues. The CDR3 DNA is TGTGCCAGCAGTTTAACAGGGGGCAATCAGCCCCAGCATTTT. This sequence encodes CASSLTGGNQPQHF.

This chain connects TRBV10-3 to TRBJ1-1; 7 nucleotides match TRBD1. This CDR3 is 14 amino acids long. Germline V gene sequence: CDR1 ENHRY, CDR2 SYGVKD. The V gene end was trimmed by 6 bases and the J gene end by 2 bases; junction bases not matched to a gene: 6. The CDR3 region is CAIRNRGENTEAFF. Here the CDR3 DNA reads TGTGCCATCAGAAACAGGGGTGAAAACACTGAAGCTTTCTTT.

Ten or more counts support this clonotype. The rearrangement uses TRBV6-2 or TRBV6-3 and TRBJ1-1; D is perhaps TRBD1 (5 bases). CDR3 length: 14 residues. Trimming removed 4 bases from V and 5 bases from J, with 14 bases in between. Germline values: CDR1 MNHEY, CDR2 SVGEGT. The CDR3 sequence is CASSSNPGGTEAFF. In DNA form, the CDR3 reads TGTGCCAGCAGTTCCAACCCTGGGGGGACTGAAGCTTTCTTT.

This clonotype was counted at least ten times. V is TRBV7-9 and J is TRBJ2-7, with D uncertain. The germline CDR1 and CDR2 sequences are SEHNR and FQNEAQ (reference sequence). V gave up 5 bases and J gave up 1 base, with 9 bases separating them. This CDR3 comprises 13 residues. For the CDR3, the DNA is TGTGCCAGCAGCCGGACCGATTCCTACGAGCAGTACTTC. This gives the protein CASSRTDSYEQYF.

The rearrangement uses TRBV20-1 and TRBJ2-7; TRBD2 aligns across 7 bases. V was clipped by 4 bases and J by 0 bases; unmatched bases: 6. Germline assignment: CDR1 DFQATT and CDR2 SNEGSKA (reference sequence). The CDR3 has 14 amino acids. CDR3 sequence (DNA): TGCAGTGCTAAGAGCGGGAAGAGCTCCTACGAGCAGTACTTC. Its translation: CSAKSGKSSYEQYF.

V and J are TRBV4-1 and TRBJ2-2, with a possible D match to TRBD2 (7 bases). The germline V gene has CDR1 MGHRA and CDR2 YSYEKL. Trimming removed 1 base at V and 2 bases at J, with 20 bases between. The CDR3 is 19 residues long. The CDR3 coding sequence is TGCGCCAGCAGCCAAGTGGGGGGGCGAGGGTTAGAAAACACCGGGGAGCTGTTTTTT. It yields the protein CASSQVGGRGLENTGELFF.

This clonotype was seen repeatedly, ten times or more. CDR3 amino acids: CASSLDPPSPLHF. The CDR3, as DNA: TGTGCCAGCAGCTTAGACCCCCCTTCACCCCTCCACTTT. V usage is TRBV7-2 and J usage is TRBJ1-6; unclear D gene. The V and J ends lost 1 base and 9 bases respectively, with 7 bases between them. This CDR3 spans 13 amino acids. Germline CDR1 is SGHTA and CDR2 is FQGNSA. Supplemented by reference TRBV7-2 and TRBJ1-6, the full variable domain reads GAGVSQSPSNKVTEKGKDVELRCDPISGHTALYWYRQSLGQGLEFLIYFQGNSAPDKSGLPSDRFSAERTGGSVSTLTIQRTQQEDSAVYLCASSLDPPSPLHFGNGTRLTVT.